This T cell receptor beta chain was identified during a study of blood T cell repertoires in COVID-19. V was pared by 6 bases and J by 5 bases, with 13 bases between. CDR1 is SNHLY, CDR2 FYNNEI, per germline. The CDR3 sequence is 14 residues long. Some clones are missing from TCRdb's copy, which holds only in-frame ones; the method was immunoSEQ multiplex PCR. The data contain hundreds of thousands of clones, approximately 77% of them singletons. The receptor comes from a woman of 80 years or more with acute or convalescent COVID-19. Sample: peripheral blood. The gene calls are TRBV2 and TRBJ1-4; no reliable D call. The CDR3 is CASRIGTENEKLFF. CDR3 nucleotides: TGTGCCAGCAGAATTGGTACAGAGAATGAAAAACTGTTTTTT.